The 31 T cell receptor beta chains below all came from one sample that was sequenced in a study of post-analysis software for immune sequencing data. Unique molecular identifiers tagged the TCR beta cDNA libraries. Each CDR3 protein is one row after TCRdb ran MiXCR on the PCR reads. The repertoire holds roughly 700,000 distinct CDR3 sequences, roughly 27% seen once, with more than 0.45% in the top ten. General study results and limits: Patients carried roughly 5 TRBV segments more frequently than controls did, and TRBV5-6, TRBV5-1 and TRBV20-1 were among them.

For these receptors, no antigen is known. Material: blood. Receptor source: a girl between 5 and 17 years old with multiple sclerosis.

CDR3 amino acids: CASSILWGTDTQYF. Written as DNA, the CDR3 is TGTGCCAGTAGTATCCTGTGGGGCACAGATACGCAGTATTTT. The chain couples TRBV19 to TRBJ2-3; D remains unclear. Germline loops: CDR1 LNHDA, CDR2 SQIVND (reference sequence). Trimming shortened V by 3 bases and J by 1 base, and 8 bases separated the two germline ends. This CDR3 has 14 residues.

This clonotype was seen just once. The chain has TRBV29-1 and TRBJ2-1, with D possibly matching TRBD1 (6 bases). V was clipped by 1 base and J by 3 bases, with 10 bases between them. In germline, CDR1 is SQVTM, CDR2 ANQGSEA. This CDR3 has 14 amino acids. The CDR3 nucleotides read TGCAGCGTTGAAGGTGGGGGCCACTACAATGAGCAGTTCTTC. Protein product: CSVEGGGHYNEQFF.

This clonotype turned up a few times. The chain uses TRBV4-1 and TRBJ2-5, with D possibly TRBD1 on 6 matching bases. Germline CDR1 MGHRA, CDR2 YSYEKL. V lost 1 base and J lost 1, with 7 bases in between. CDR3 length: 14 residues. CDR3 DNA sequence: TGCGCCAGCAGCCAAGGGACAGCCCAAGAGACCCAGTACTTC. Translating it yields CASSQGTAQETQYF.

The chain couples TRBV5-1 to TRBJ2-3; D possibly matches TRBD1 or TRBD2 (5 bases each). CDR3 size: 15 residues. The germline gives CDR1 SGHRS, CDR2 YFSETQ. Trimming cost V 4 bases and J 1 base, with 13 bases left between them. The chain's CDR3 is CASSTVGDRTDTQYF. For the CDR3, the DNA is TGCGCCAGCAGCACGGTAGGGGACCGCACAGATACGCAGTATTTT.

This clonotype was recorded a few times. V usage is TRBV6-2 or TRBV6-3 and J usage is TRBJ1-2; 8 bases fit TRBD1. Per the germline V gene, CDR1 is MNHEY and CDR2 is SVGEGT. The CDR3 extends over 15 amino acids. With 6 bases clipped from V and 6 bases from J, the junction kept 12 bases outside the gene matches. This CDR3 is CASRTGTGGKNGYTF. The CDR3 nucleotides are TGTGCCAGCAGGACCGGGACAGGCGGAAAAAATGGCTACACCTTC.

This clonotype was seen a few times. The chain carries TRBV6-1 and TRBJ2-1, with 7 bases that match TRBD2. The germline CDR1 and CDR2 sequences are MNHNS and SASEGT. Trimming at V came to 8 bases and at J to 3 bases, leaving 10 bases not matched to a gene. This CDR3 region has 15 residues. CDR3 sequence (DNA): TGTGCCAGCCGCCGGGGGGACCAAATCTACAATGAGCAGTTCTTC. Protein: CASRRGDQIYNEQFF.

The chain employs TRBV7-9 and TRBJ1-4, with no clear D. The CDR3 covers 14 residues. The germline CDR1 and CDR2 sequences are SEHNR and FQNEAQ (reference sequence). The germline V and J ends were trimmed by 5 bases and 7 bases, with 14 bases remaining between them. In nucleotides, the CDR3 is TGTGCCAGCAGCCGACCCAGAGAGGGTGAAAAACTGTTTTTT. This codes for CASSRPREGEKLFF.

The V and J genes are TRBV27 and TRBJ2-3; D assignment may be TRBD1 or TRBD2 (6 bases each). Looked up from germline, CDR1 is MNHEY and CDR2 is SMNVEV (reference sequence). CDR3 length: 16 amino acids. V was clipped by 3 bases and J by 11 bases, with 24 bases between them. DNA for the CDR3: TGTGCCAGCAGTTTCTCCTTTTGGGGGGCGGCCATCAAGCAGTATTTT. Translation gives CASSFSFWGAAIKQYF.

The chain carries TRBV29-1 and TRBJ2-7; 11 bases align to TRBD1. The CDR3 runs to 14 residues. Germline V gene lookup returns CDR1 SQVTM and CDR2 ANQGSEA. The V gene end was trimmed by 4 bases and the J gene end by 2 bases; junction bases not matched to a gene: 4. The CDR3 DNA reads TGCAGCGTTGCCCCGGGACAGGGGGCCTACGAGCAGTACTTC. This encodes CSVAPGQGAYEQYF.

V usage is TRBV11-2 and J usage is TRBJ2-1, with D maybe TRBD2 (5 bases). CDR3 size: 15 residues. Germline CDR1 SGHAT, CDR2 FQNNGV. V was cut by 5 bases and J by 4 bases, with 15 bases left in between. The CDR3 here is CASSEGDPGYNEQFF. For the CDR3, the DNA is TGTGCCAGCAGCGAGGGAGACCCGGGGTACAATGAGCAGTTCTTC.

The chain joins TRBV10-3 to TRBJ1-2; possibly TRBD1 for D (6 bases). The CDR3 sequence is 13 residues long. The V gene's germline CDR1 is ENHRY and CDR2 SYGVKD. Deletions cut 9 bases from V and 6 bases from J, with 17 bases between. CDR3 sequence reads: CAMRDRGADGYTF. In nucleotides, the CDR3 is TGTGCCATGCGAGATCGGGGGGCGGATGGCTACACCTTC.

At least ten counts were recorded for this clonotype. This rearrangement joins TRBV20-1 to TRBJ2-7; 11 bases map to TRBD2. Germline V gene data show CDR1 as DFQATT and CDR2 as SNEGSKA (reference sequence). The CDR3 totals 19 residues. V shed 0 bases and J 2 bases; nucleotides not matched to a gene: 15. CDR3 sequence (DNA): TGCAGTGCTAGAGATATGGAGACTAGCGGGGACTCATCCCCCTACGAGCAGTACTTC. Translation gives CSARDMETSGDSSPYEQYF.

This clonotype was detected only a few times. This chain joins TRBV7-2 and TRBJ2-3; 7 positions match TRBD1. The CDR3 runs to 16 residues. Germline V lookup: CDR1 SGHTA, CDR2 FQGNSA. The V segment lost 5 bases and the J segment 1 base; nucleotides outside the gene matches: 9. The CDR3, as DNA: TGTGCCAGCAGCCTTCGTCCAGGGGGAGGCACAGATACGCAGTATTTT. Its translation: CASSLRPGGGTDTQYF.

Notes on this clonotype: This CDR3 is missing its conserved last phenylalanine or tryptophan, likely due to a read error. This chain links TRBV20-1 with TRBJ2-4, with 10 bases aligning to TRBD2. Trimming removed 4 bases from V and 0 bases from J; junction bases left unmatched: 12. The V gene's germline CDR1 is DFQATT and CDR2 SNEGSKA (reference sequence). The CDR3 loop spans 18 amino acids. The CDR3 sequence is CSAIPSGSHFLAKNIQYY. The CDR3 coding sequence is TGCAGTGCTATCCCTAGCGGGAGTCATTTCTTAGCCAAAAACATTCAGTACTAC.

Details on this clonotype: Compared with germline, one end of the junction differs, possibly owing to a read error. The chain employs TRBV5-1 and TRBJ1-1; TRBD1 agrees at 10 bases. Germline CDR1 SGHRS, CDR2 YFSETQ. This CDR3 has 15 residues. The CDR3 sequence is CVSSIQRTGGLSAFF. CDR3 DNA: TGCGTCAGCAGCATCCAGCGGACAGGGGGATTAAGTGCTTTCTTT.

The chain uses TRBV6-2 or TRBV6-3 and TRBJ2-6; a weak D match, TRBD2 (6 bases). The CDR3 spans 17 residues. The V gene's germline CDR1 is MNHEY and CDR2 SVGEGT. V was pared by 8 bases and J by 0 bases, with 17 bases between. The CDR3 is CASGRRLQSSGANVLTF. CDR3 in DNA: TGTGCCAGCGGGAGGAGACTCCAGAGCTCTGGGGCCAACGTCCTGACTTTC.

This sequence joins TRBV11-2 and TRBJ1-1; D is uncertain. V lost 7 bases and J 3 bases, leaving 15 bases between the germline ends. The CDR3 is 14 amino acids. Germline V lookup: CDR1 SGHAT, CDR2 FQNNGV. The DNA for the CDR3 is TGTGCCAGCATCGAAGGGATTTGGGACACTGAAGCTTTCTTT. Translated: CASIEGIWDTEAFF.

This clonotype was observed a few times. A much larger clone differs from this one at a single base, so this may be a read error. This sequence joins TRBV10-3 and TRBJ2-5; maybe TRBD2 (5 bases). Germline loops: CDR1 ENHRY, CDR2 SYGVKD. CDR3 length: 14 amino acids. The CDR3 coding sequence is TGTGCCATCAGTGAGTCACCTCGGGAAGAGACCCGGTACTTC. This codes for CAISESPREETRYF.

This clonotype was counted only a few times. The chain couples TRBV11-2 to TRBJ2-5; 10 bases are a match to TRBD1. The J segment lost 3 bases and the V segment lost 5 bases, leaving 12 bases of the junction unmatched. The CDR3 runs to 17 residues. Germline CDR1 SGHAT, CDR2 FQNNGV. The DNA for the CDR3 is TGTGCCAGCAGCCGCCGATTTAAGACAGGGGGCGAAGAGACCCAGTACTTC. The encoded protein is CASSRRFKTGGEETQYF.

A word on this clonotype: Germline is not matched at one junction end, which may reflect a read error. This rearrangement joins TRBV12-3 or TRBV12-4 to TRBJ1-1; TRBD1 matches 7 bases. The CDR3 is 15 residues long. In nucleotides, the CDR3 is TGTGCCAGCAGCAAACTACAGGGGATGGGGACTGAGGCTTTCTTT. This gives the protein CASSKLQGMGTEAFF.

The V gene is TRBV4-2, the J gene TRBJ1-5, with D tentatively TRBD1 (6 bases). V dropped 0 bases and J dropped 5 bases, with 11 bases sitting between them. The CDR3 loop spans 15 amino acids. Germline V gives CDR1 LGHNA, CDR2 YNFKEQ. CDR3 in amino acids: CASSQDEAGDQPQHF. The DNA of the CDR3 is TGTGCCAGCAGCCAAGATGAGGCAGGGGATCAGCCCCAGCATTTT.

This clonotype was seen at least ten times. The V call is TRBV29-1, the J call TRBJ2-7, with D possibly being TRBD2 (6 bases). The CDR3 has 12 residues. In germline, CDR1 is SQVTM, CDR2 ANQGSEA. Trimming removed 4 bases from V and 2 bases from J, with 9 bases in between. The CDR3: CSVVGEAYEQYF. Written as DNA, the CDR3 is TGCAGCGTTGTAGGGGAGGCCTACGAGCAGTACTTC.

The rearrangement joins TRBV7-2 to TRBJ2-1; unclear D gene. V shed 1 base and J shed 7 bases, with 11 bases lying between them. The CDR3 is made up of 14 amino acids. Germline V gene lookup returns CDR1 SGHTA and CDR2 FQGNSA. This CDR3 is CASSLDIVVNEQFF. The CDR3 coding sequence is TGTGCCAGCAGCTTAGATATAGTCGTGAATGAGCAGTTCTTC.

This clonotype occurred a few times. The rearrangement uses TRBV9 and TRBJ1-2, with 8 bases identical to TRBD1. Per germline, CDR1 SGDLS and CDR2 YYNGEE. Losses at the gene ends were 0 bases for V and 7 bases for J; bases not matched to a gene: 11. This CDR3 comprises 16 residues. The CDR3 DNA reads TGTGCCAGCAGCGTAGATCCAGGGGGCCGTGCCGGTGGCTACACCTTC. Amino acid sequence: CASSVDPGGRAGGYTF.

This chain links TRBV18 with TRBJ1-1; TRBD1 is a possible D gene (5 bases). V lost 5 bases and J 0 bases, leaving 10 bases between the germline ends. The CDR3 covers 14 residues. Germline CDR1 KGHSH, CDR2 LQKENI. The CDR3 sequence is CASSFDSLNTEAFF. Written as DNA, the CDR3 is TGTGCCAGCTCATTCGACAGTCTGAACACTGAAGCTTTCTTT. The full variable domain, its missing parts supplied by reference TRBV18 and TRBJ1-1, is NAGVMQNPRHLVRRRGQEARLRCSPMKGHSHVYWYRQLPEEGLKFMVYLQKENIIDESGMPKERFSAEFPKEGPSILRIQQVVRGDSAAYFCASSFDSLNTEAFFGQGTRLTVV.

As regards this clonotype: Germline and junction disagree at one end, which may indicate a read error. DNA of the CDR3: TGCAGCGGTGAAACGGACAGAGACATTCAGTACTTC. Its protein is CSGETDRDIQYF. The V call is TRBV29-1, the J call TRBJ2-7; D is possibly TRBD1 (6 bases). The closer fit of TRBJ2-4 to the DNA end suggests the J call may be wrong. Germline V gives CDR1 SQVTM, CDR2 ANQGSEA. CDR3 size: 12 residues.

The chain carries TRBV12-3 or TRBV12-4 and TRBJ2-7, with D perhaps given as TRBD1 or TRBD2 (5 bases each). The CDR3 loop spans 15 amino acids. V dropped 8 bases and J dropped 2 bases, with 19 bases sitting between them. The CDR3 spells CASALGDPAAYEQYF. In DNA, the CDR3 is TGTGCCAGCGCCCTAGGGGACCCGGCAGCCTACGAGCAGTACTTC.

V is TRBV7-9 and J is TRBJ2-3; D unclear. Trimming removed 5 bases at V and 6 bases at J, with 15 bases between. Looked up from germline, CDR1 is SEHNR and CDR2 is FQNEAQ (reference sequence). The CDR3 has 14 amino acids. The CDR3 DNA reads TGTGCCAGCAGCGGATGGACCGTCAGCGATACGCAGTATTTT. Its protein product is CASSGWTVSDTQYF.

This clonotype was counted a few times. This chain joins TRBV7-9 and TRBJ2-1; 9 bases agree with TRBD1. The germline V gene encodes CDR1 SEHNR and CDR2 FQNEAQ (reference sequence). The length of the CDR3 is 15 residues. V trimming: 3 bases; J trimming: 10 bases; junction bases outside the gene matches: 10. CDR3 residues: CASSFPGTGSGEQFF. In DNA, the CDR3 is TGTGCCAGCAGCTTCCCCGGGACAGGGTCGGGGGAGCAGTTCTTC.

The chain recombines TRBV5-6 with TRBJ2-4; the D gene is possibly TRBD2 (6 bases). The J call may be mistaken, given a closer DNA end match to TRBJ2-7. Germline V CDR1 and CDR2: SGHDT, YYEEEE. This CDR3 is built from 14 residues. CDR3: CASNQGLHSYEQYF. DNA of the CDR3: TGTGCCAGCAACCAGGGACTCCACTCCTACGAGCAGTACTTC.

This clonotype has just a few counts. Being one base from a much bigger clone, this may be a read error. The genes are TRBV20-1 and TRBJ2-1; 7 bases line up with TRBD2. This CDR3 has 15 residues. Unmatched junction bases numbered 3, after V lost 1 base and J lost 0 bases. The germline CDR1 and CDR2 sequences are DFQATT and SNEGSKA (reference sequence). The CDR3 protein is CSARVVAGSYNEQFF. DNA of the CDR3: TGCAGTGCTAGAGTCGTAGCGGGCTCCTACAATGAGCAGTTCTTC.